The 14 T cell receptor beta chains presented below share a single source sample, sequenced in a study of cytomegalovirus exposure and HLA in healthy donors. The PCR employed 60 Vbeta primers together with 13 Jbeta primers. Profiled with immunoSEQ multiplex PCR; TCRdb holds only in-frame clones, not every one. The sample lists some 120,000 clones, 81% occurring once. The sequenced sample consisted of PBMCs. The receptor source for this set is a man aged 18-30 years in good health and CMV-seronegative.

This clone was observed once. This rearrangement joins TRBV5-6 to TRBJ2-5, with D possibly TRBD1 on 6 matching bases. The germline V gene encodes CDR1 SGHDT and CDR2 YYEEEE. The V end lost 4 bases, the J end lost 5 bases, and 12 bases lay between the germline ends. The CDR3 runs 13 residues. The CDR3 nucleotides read TGTGCCAGCAGCCCTGACAGGATGGAGACCCAGTACTTC. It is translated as CASSPDRMETQYF. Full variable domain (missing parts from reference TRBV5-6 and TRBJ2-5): DAGVTQSPTHLIKTRGQQVTLRCSPKSGHDTVSWYQQALGQGPQFIFQYYEEEERQRGNFPDRFSGHQFPNYSSELNVNALLLGDSALYLCASSPDRMETQYFGPGTRLLVL.

CDR3 residues: CASSLDPGQGIYGYTF. The CDR3 bases are TGTGCCAGCAGCTTAGATCCAGGACAGGGGATTTATGGCTACACCTTC. This chain uses TRBV11-2 with TRBJ1-2; 9 bases are a match to TRBD1. This CDR3 has 16 residues. CDR1 and CDR2 (germline): SGHAT, FQNNGV. Trimming removed 0 bases from V and 5 bases from J; junction bases left unmatched: 7.

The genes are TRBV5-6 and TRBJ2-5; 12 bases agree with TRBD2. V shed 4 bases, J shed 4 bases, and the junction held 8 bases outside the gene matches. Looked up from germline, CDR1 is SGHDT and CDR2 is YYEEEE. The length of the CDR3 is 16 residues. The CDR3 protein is CASSGLGLAGGETQYF. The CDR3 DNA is TGTGCCAGCAGCGGCCTGGGACTAGCGGGCGGAGAGACCCAGTACTTC.

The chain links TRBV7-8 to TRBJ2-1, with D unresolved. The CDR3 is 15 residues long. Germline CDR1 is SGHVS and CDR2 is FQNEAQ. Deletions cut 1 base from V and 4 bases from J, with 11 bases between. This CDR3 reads CASSLDGYLYNEQFF. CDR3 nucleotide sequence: TGTGCCAGCAGCTTAGACGGGTACCTATACAATGAGCAGTTCTTC.

The CDR3 reads CASSYTRGGNTGELFF. CDR3 coding DNA: TGTGCCAGCAGTTATACCCGGGGGGGGAACACCGGGGAGCTGTTTTTT. J is TRBJ2-2 and V is TRBV6-6, with 8 bases that match TRBD2. Germline V lookup: CDR1 MNHNY, CDR2 SVGAGI (reference sequence). This CDR3 has 16 residues. After removal of 3 bases from V and 1 base from J, the junction contained 4 bases not matched to a gene.

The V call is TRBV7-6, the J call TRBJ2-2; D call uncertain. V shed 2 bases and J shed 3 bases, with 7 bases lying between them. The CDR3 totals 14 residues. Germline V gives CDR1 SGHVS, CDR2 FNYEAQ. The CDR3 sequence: CASSLQGDTGELFF. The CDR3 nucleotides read TGTGCCAGCAGCTTACAAGGAGACACCGGGGAGCTGTTTTTT. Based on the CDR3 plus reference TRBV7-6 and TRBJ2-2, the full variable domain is GAGVSQSPRYKVTKRGQDVALRCDPISGHVSLYWYRQALGQGPEFLTYFNYEAQQDKSGLPNDRFSAERPEGSISTLTIQRTEQRDSAMYRCASSLQGDTGELFFGEGSRLTVL.

Here the CDR3 reads CASSATDYSYNEQFF. In DNA form, the CDR3 reads TGTGCCAGCAGCGCAACGGACTACTCCTACAATGAGCAGTTCTTC. The rearrangement joins TRBV5-6 to TRBJ2-1; TRBD2 might be the D (6 bases). The germline gives CDR1 SGHDT, CDR2 YYEEEE. CDR3 length equals 15 residues. The V gene lost 4 bases and the J gene lost 0 bases, with 11 bases spanning the gap.

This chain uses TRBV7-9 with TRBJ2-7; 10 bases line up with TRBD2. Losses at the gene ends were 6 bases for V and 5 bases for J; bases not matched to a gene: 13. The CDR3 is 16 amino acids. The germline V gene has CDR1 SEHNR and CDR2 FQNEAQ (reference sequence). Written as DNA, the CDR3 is TGTGCCAGCAGTTCACCACCCCGTAGCGGGAGGCACGAGCAGTACTTC. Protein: CASSSPPRSGRHEQYF.

The CDR3 region has the DNA TGCGCCAGCAGCCAAGATTGGGGGGGGACAGGGACCGGCACTGAAGCTTTCTTT. Protein sequence: CASSQDWGGTGTGTEAFF. The rearrangement links TRBV4-3 to TRBJ1-1; 9 nucleotides agree with TRBD1. CDR3 length: 18 residues. Germline V lookup: CDR1 LGHNA, CDR2 YSLEER. Trimming took 0 bases from V and 4 from J; bases not matched to a gene: 12.

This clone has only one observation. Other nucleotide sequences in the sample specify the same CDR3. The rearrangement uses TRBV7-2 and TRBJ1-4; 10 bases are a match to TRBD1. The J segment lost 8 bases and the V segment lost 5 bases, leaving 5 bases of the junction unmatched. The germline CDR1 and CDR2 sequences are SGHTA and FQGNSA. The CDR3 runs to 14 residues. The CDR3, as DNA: TGTGCCAGCAGCCCCGACAGGGGGCAGGAAAAACTGTTTTTT. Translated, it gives CASSPDRGQEKLFF.

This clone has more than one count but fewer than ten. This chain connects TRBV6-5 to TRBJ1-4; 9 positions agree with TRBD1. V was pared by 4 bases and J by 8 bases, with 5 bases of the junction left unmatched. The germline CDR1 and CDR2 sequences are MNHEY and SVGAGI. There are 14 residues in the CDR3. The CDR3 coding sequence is TGTGCCAGCAGTTCGGGACAGGGCCCCGAAAAACTGTTTTTT. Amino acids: CASSSGQGPEKLFF.

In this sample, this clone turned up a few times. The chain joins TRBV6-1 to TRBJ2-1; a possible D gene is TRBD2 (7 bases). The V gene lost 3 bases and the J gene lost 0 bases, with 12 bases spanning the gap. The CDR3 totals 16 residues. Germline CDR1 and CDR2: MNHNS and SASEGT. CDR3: CASSESGEGSYNEQFF. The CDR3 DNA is TGTGCCAGCAGTGAGTCAGGGGAGGGCTCCTACAATGAGCAGTTCTTC.

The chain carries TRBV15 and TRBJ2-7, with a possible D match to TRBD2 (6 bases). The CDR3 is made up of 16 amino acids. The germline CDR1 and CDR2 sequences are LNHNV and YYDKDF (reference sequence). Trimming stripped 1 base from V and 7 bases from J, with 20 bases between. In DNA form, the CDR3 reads TGTGCCACCAGCAGAGGTCGTATGGAGGGGTCGGGAGAGCAGTACTTC. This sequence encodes CATSRGRMEGSGEQYF. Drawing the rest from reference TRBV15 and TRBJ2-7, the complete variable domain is DAMVIQNPRYQVTQFGKPVTLSCSQTLNHNVMYWYQQKSSQAPKLLFHYYDKDFNNEADTPDNFQSRRPNTSFCFLDIRSPGLGDTAMYLCATSRGRMEGSGEQYFGPGTRLTVT.

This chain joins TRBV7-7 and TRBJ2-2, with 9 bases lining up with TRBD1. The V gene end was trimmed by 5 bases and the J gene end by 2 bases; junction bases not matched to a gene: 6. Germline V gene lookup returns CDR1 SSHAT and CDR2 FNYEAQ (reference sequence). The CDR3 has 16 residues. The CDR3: CASSPSTGGNTGELFF. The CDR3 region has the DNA TGTGCCAGCAGCCCTTCGACAGGGGGAAACACCGGGGAGCTGTTTTTT.